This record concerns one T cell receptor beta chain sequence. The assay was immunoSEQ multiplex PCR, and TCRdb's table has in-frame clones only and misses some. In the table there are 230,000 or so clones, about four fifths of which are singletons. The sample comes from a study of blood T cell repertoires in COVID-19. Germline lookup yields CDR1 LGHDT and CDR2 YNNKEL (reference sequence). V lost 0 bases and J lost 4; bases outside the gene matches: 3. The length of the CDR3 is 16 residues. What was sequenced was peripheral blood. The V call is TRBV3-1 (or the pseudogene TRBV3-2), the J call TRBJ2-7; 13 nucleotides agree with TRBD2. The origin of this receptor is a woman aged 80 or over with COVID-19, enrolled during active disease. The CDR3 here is CASSQDRLAGGYEQYF. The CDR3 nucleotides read TGTGCCAGCAGCCAAGATAGACTAGCGGGGGGTTACGAGCAGTACTTC.